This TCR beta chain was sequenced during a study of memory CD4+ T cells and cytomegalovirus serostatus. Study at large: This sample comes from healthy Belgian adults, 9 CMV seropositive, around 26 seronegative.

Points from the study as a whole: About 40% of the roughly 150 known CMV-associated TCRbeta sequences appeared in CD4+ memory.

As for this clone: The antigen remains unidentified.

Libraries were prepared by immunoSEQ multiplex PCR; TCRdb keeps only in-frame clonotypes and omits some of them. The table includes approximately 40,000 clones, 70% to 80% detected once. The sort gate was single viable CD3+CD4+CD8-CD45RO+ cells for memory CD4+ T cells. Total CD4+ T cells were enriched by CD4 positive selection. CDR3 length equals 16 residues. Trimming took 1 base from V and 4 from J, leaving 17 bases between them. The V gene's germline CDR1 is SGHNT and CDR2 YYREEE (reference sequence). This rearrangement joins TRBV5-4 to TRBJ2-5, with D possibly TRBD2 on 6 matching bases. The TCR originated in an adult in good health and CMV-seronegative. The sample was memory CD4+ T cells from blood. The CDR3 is CASSLMGGRAGETQYF. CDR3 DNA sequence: TGTGCCAGCAGCTTGATGGGCGGTCGAGCGGGAGAGACCCAGTACTTC.